This T cell receptor beta chain was recorded in a study of T cell responses to AZD1222 COVID-19 vaccine. Study-wide results and caveats: Donors in the cohort were predominantly white British and more often female, and clonal diversity was possibly underestimated. Spike as a whole was targeted by vaccine-associated CD4 TCRs, dominant at 160-218 and 743-854. None of the repertoires were sampled until the peak T cell response had passed. Seropositive at baseline were only a handful of AZD1222 recipients.

A word on this clone: Antigen: not known.

The V gene's germline CDR1 is SGHNT and CDR2 YYREEE (reference sequence). V was trimmed by 0 bases and J by 2 bases, leaving 15 bases between them. This CDR3 has 16 amino acids. Profiling relied on immunoSEQ multiplex PCR, and the TCRdb table lists in-frame clones only, not all of them. Here the sample spans about 110,000 clones, over 75% being singletons. This TCR derives from an adult in good health. The chain has TRBV5-4 and TRBJ2-7, with D perhaps matching TRBD1 (5 bases). The specimen was peripheral blood, collected on day 0 of AZD1222 vaccination. CDR3 loop: CASSLDLRTGPYEQYF. The CDR3 bases are TGTGCCAGCAGCTTGGACCTACGAACAGGACCCTACGAGCAGTACTTC. The entire variable domain, with the rest obtained from reference TRBV5-4 and TRBJ2-7, is as follows: ETGVTQSPTHLIKTRGQQVTLRCSSQSGHNTVSWYQQALGQGPQFIFQYYREEENGRGNFPPRFSGLQFPNYSSELNVNALELDDSALYLCASSLDLRTGPYEQYFGPGTRLTVT.